This T cell receptor (beta chain) was profiled in a study of blood T cell repertoires in COVID-19. Background on the study: Samples of COVID-19 (acute and convalescent) were obtained from the United States, Italy and Spain. PBMCs, B-cell-depleted T cells, or T cells were the source of the cDNA or gDNA that made up the material.

This CDR3 spans 16 amino acids. The V gene lost 0 bases and the J gene lost 3 bases, with 14 bases spanning the gap. Per the original methods: Amplification of reference gene primers provided the estimated nucleated cell counts. TCRdb's table, derived via immunoSEQ multiplex PCR, lists solely in-frame clones and lacks some. V, J and clone size are taken as reported in that table, and D and trimming were inferred from the DNA itself. The repertoire has 310,000 or so clones, about nine tenths of them found once; the top ten carry about 2.2%. V gene TRBV23-1 combines with J gene TRBJ1-2, with a tentative D call TRBD1 (5 bases). TRBV23-1 belongs to the ORF category, with a function that is uncertain. Material for sequencing was peripheral blood. This sequence originates from a woman aged 45-65 years who had recovered from COVID-19. The CDR3 DNA reads TGCGCCAGCAGTCAATCCCGAGACAGAGCTCACTATGGCTACACCTTC. Translation: CASSQSRDRAHYGYTF.